Below, 24 T cell receptor beta chains from the same sample are listed, as sequenced in a study of breast tumors, draining lymph nodes, adjacent tissues (dated by TCRdb to about 2016). The lymph node samples were taken from the axillary draining lymph nodes of breast cancer patients. Library generation was performed with multiplex PCR. TCRdb records Illumina HiSeq 2000 as the sequencer. The raw public data were reprocessed by TCRdb itself: fastp quality trimming at Q25, MiXCR clonotype calling, in-frame beta chains only. CDR3 protein sequences are deduplicated, and each keeps its most common genes and DNA. The sample profile shows some 150,000 distinct CDR3 sequences; 33% of them were found once. The top ten hold roughly 3.8% of the sample. Material for sequencing was axillary lymph node tissue. These TCRs come from a female donor with breast cancer. Some clones in this sample may be carry-over from other donors' samples.

This clonotype came up a few times. V is TRBV6-5 and J is TRBJ2-1, with 8 nucleotides matching TRBD2. V was clipped by 5 bases and J by 10 bases; unmatched bases: 16. This CDR3 comprises 16 residues. CDR1 is MNHEY and CDR2 is SVGAGI in the germline V gene. The CDR3 DNA is TGTGCCAGCAGTCACGCGAGCGGGGGAGGAAGAGGGGAGCAGTTCTTC. Translating gives CASSHASGGGRGEQFF.

Remarks on this clonotype: The CDR3 does not close with the conserved phenylalanine or tryptophan, likely indicating a read error. This chain uses TRBV5-5 with TRBJ2-7; D tentatively reads TRBD1 or TRBD2 (5 bases each). CDR1 is SGHKS, CDR2 YYEKEE, per germline (reference sequence). Trimming pared 3 bases from V and 6 bases from J, leaving 16 bases between. This CDR3 comprises 14 residues. The CDR3 nucleotides are TGTGCCAGCAGCTGGGGACGGGCCAGGGCCGAGCAGTACCTC. Encoded protein: CASSWGRARAEQYL.

On this clonotype itself: A read error may explain this, as a much larger clone is one base away. V usage is TRBV6-5 and J usage is TRBJ2-7, with a weak D call TRBD1 (5 bases). The germline V gene encodes CDR1 MNHEY and CDR2 SVGAGI. V shed 4 bases and J shed 8 bases, with 15 bases lying between them. The CDR3 is 13 residues long. The CDR3 DNA sequence: TGTGCCAGCAGTTCCAGGGCTAGGTACCAGCAGTACTTC. Protein: CASSSRARYQQYF.

There are many counts of this clonotype. One junction end disagrees with the germline gene, perhaps due to a read error. The V and J genes are TRBV7-6 and TRBJ2-2, with 11 bases lining up with TRBD2. Germline-derived CDR1 and CDR2 are SGHVS and FNYEAQ. CDR3 length: 16 amino acids. As DNA, the CDR3 is TGTGCCAGCAGCTCGCATAGCGGGGGGGGCACCCGGGAGCTGTTTTTT. The encoded protein is CASSSHSGGGTRELFF. The full variable domain, rest sourced from reference TRBV7-6 and TRBJ2-2, is GAGVSQSPRYKVTKRGQDVALRCDPISGHVSLYWYRQALGQGPEFLTYFNYEAQQDKSGLPNDRFSAERPEGSISTLTIQRTEQRDSAMYRCASSSHSGGGTRELFFGEGSRLTVL.

About this clonotype itself: The junction shows a germline mismatch at one end, possibly a read error. This chain joins TRBV18 and TRBJ2-3; weak D call: TRBD2 (6 bases). Germline CDR1 is KGHSH and CDR2 is LQKENI. The CDR3 totals 16 residues. CDR3: CASSPIAPAGTDTRYF. CDR3 DNA sequence: TGTGCCAGCTCACCGATAGCTCCAGCGGGCACAGATACGCGGTATTTT.

This chain uses TRBV3-1 with TRBJ2-5, with D hard to call. This CDR3 is built from 14 residues. Trimming cost V 4 bases and J 5 bases, with 14 bases left between them. Germline V gives CDR1 LGHDT, CDR2 YNNKEL (reference sequence). The CDR3 protein is CASSLQSLFETQYF. Written as DNA, the CDR3 is TGTGCCAGCAGCCTTCAAAGTCTATTTGAGACCCAGTACTTC.

In its sample, this clonotype was seen many times. The chain carries TRBV29-1 and TRBJ2-7, with D maybe TRBD1 (5 bases). Germline V gene data show CDR1 as SQVTM and CDR2 as ANQGSEA. The CDR3 is 14 amino acids. V gave up 1 base and J gave up 0 bases, with 10 bases separating them. The CDR3 coding sequence is TGCAGCGTTGAAGTCTCGCAGGGCTCCTACGAGCAGTACTTC. Protein: CSVEVSQGSYEQYF.

The chain is built from TRBV2 and TRBJ1-2; D is unresolved. The V gene's germline CDR1 is SNHLY and CDR2 FYNNEI. The V end lost 0 bases, the J end lost 1 base, and 0 bases lay between the germline ends. The CDR3 contains 12 residues. The DNA of the CDR3 is TGTGCCAGCAGTGAAGCTAACTATGGCTACACCTTC. Encoded protein: CASSEANYGYTF.

The V and J genes are TRBV20-1 and TRBJ2-5; the match to TRBD2 covers 9 bases. Trimming cost V 7 bases and J 9 bases; bases outside gene matches: 6. The germline gives CDR1 DFQATT, CDR2 SNEGSKA (reference sequence). The CDR3 totals 11 residues. The CDR3 coding sequence is TGCAGTGTCATTAGCGGGGGCTCCCAGTACTTC. Translation: CSVISGGSQYF.

Worth noting for this clonotype: The junction shows a germline mismatch at one end, possibly a read error. Written as DNA, the CDR3 is TGTGCCACCAGCAGAGATCCCCCTCGGGGAAACACCATATACTTT. It specifies CATSRDPPRGNTIYF. V usage is TRBV15 and J usage is TRBJ1-3; D not resolved. CDR3 length equals 15 residues. The germline V gene encodes CDR1 LNHNV and CDR2 YYDKDF (reference sequence).

This clonotype came up a few times. In DNA form, the CDR3 reads TGCAGCGTTGTGGCAGGGAGCGGCTACACCTTC. This codes for CSVVAGSGYTF. The chain is built from TRBV29-1 and TRBJ1-2, with a possible D match to TRBD1 (5 bases). The CDR3 contains 11 residues. Germline V lookup: CDR1 SQVTM, CDR2 ANQGSEA. The ends were cut back, 4 bases at V and 8 bases at J, with 11 bases in the middle.

This clonotype was detected ten times or more. The chain couples TRBV20-1 to TRBJ2-7; D might be TRBD1 or TRBD2, each matching 6 bases. In germline, CDR1 is DFQATT, CDR2 SNEGSKA (reference sequence). The CDR3 length is 13 residues. Trimming shortened V by 6 bases and J by 5 bases, and 17 bases separated the two germline ends. CDR3 region: CSALELRGDEQYF. Here the CDR3 DNA reads TGCAGTGCCCTGGAGTTAAGGGGGGACGAGCAGTACTTC.

The V call is TRBV20-1, the J call TRBJ2-1; 11 bases map to TRBD2. V shed 5 bases and J 4 bases; nucleotides not matched to a gene: 16. CDR3 length equals 18 residues. Germline CDR1 DFQATT, CDR2 SNEGSKA (reference sequence). In nucleotides, the CDR3 is TGCAGTGCTCTGTATACACTTAGCGGGGGGGCCCCTTACAATGAGCAGTTCTTC. It encodes CSALYTLSGGAPYNEQFF.

This clonotype occurred many times. The chain has TRBV9 and TRBJ1-3; D not resolved. V was cut by 0 bases and J by 0 bases, with 7 bases left in between. This CDR3 has 15 residues. The germline V gene encodes CDR1 SGDLS and CDR2 YYNGEE. CDR3 in DNA: TGTGCCAGCAGCGTAGCTGGCACCTCTGGAAACACCATATATTTT. This encodes CASSVAGTSGNTIYF.

At least ten counts were recorded for this clonotype. CDR3 nucleotide sequence: TGCAGCGTAGAGACCGGGACTAGCTCCTACGAGCAGTACTTC. Translated: CSVETGTSSYEQYF. The chain uses TRBV29-1 and TRBJ2-7; 8 bases are shared with TRBD2. With 6 bases clipped from V and 0 bases from J, the junction kept 7 bases outside the gene matches. Per germline, CDR1 SQVTM and CDR2 ANQGSEA. CDR3 length: 14 amino acids.

To note about this clonotype: Because it lacks the conserved phenylalanine or tryptophan at the end, this CDR3 is likely a read error. This sequence joins TRBV7-9 and TRBJ2-1, with 7 bases identical to TRBD2. The V gene end was trimmed by 1 base and the J gene end by 8 bases; junction bases not matched to a gene: 8. Germline loops: CDR1 SEHNR, CDR2 FQNEAQ (reference sequence). The CDR3 length is 15 residues. CDR3 in DNA: TGTGCCAGCAGCTTAGGACCAGCGGGATCTGATGAGCAGTTCTCC. Translated, it gives CASSLGPAGSDEQFS.

To note about this clonotype: Relative to the germline gene, one junction end is altered; a read error may explain this. V usage is TRBV6-2 or TRBV6-3 and J usage is TRBJ2-7, with D tentatively TRBD1 (6 bases). The germline V gene has CDR1 MNHEY and CDR2 SVGEGT. The CDR3 contains 23 residues. CDR3 residues: CASSHSFFRTWWGFEGHPYEQYF. The CDR3 DNA reads TGTGCCAGCAGTCACTCTTTTTTTCGAACATGGTGGGGGTTTGAGGGACACCCCTACGAGCAGTACTTC.

In its sample, this clonotype was seen many times. The chain recombines TRBV2 with TRBJ2-2; D is unclear. V was cut by 4 bases and J by 5 bases, with 14 bases left in between. The length of the CDR3 is 15 residues. Germline CDR1 SNHLY, CDR2 FYNNEI. Here the CDR3 DNA reads TGTGCCAGCAGTGCTCGGGCAGGAAATACCGGGGAGCTGTTTTTT. Residues: CASSARAGNTGELFF.

This clonotype has ten or more counts. The chain combines TRBV3-1 with TRBJ2-3, with D maybe TRBD2 (6 bases). Trimming left V 4 bases short and J 7 bases short, with 15 bases between. The germline gives CDR1 LGHDT, CDR2 YNNKEL (reference sequence). This CDR3 region has 14 residues. The CDR3 region has the DNA TGTGCCAGCAGCCCACTGGAGGGGAGGAATACGCAGTATTTT. It encodes CASSPLEGRNTQYF.

This clonotype has at least ten counts. The chain is built from TRBV12-3 or TRBV12-4 and TRBJ2-1, with 11 bases lining up with TRBD2. The V and J ends lost 6 bases and 15 bases, in that order; junction bases with no gene match: 13. The CDR3 consists of 14 residues. The CDR3 is CASSPLAGVKPAFF. The CDR3 DNA follows: TGTGCCAGCAGCCCACTAGCGGGAGTCAAACCGGCGTTCTTC.

In this sample, this clonotype turned up a few times. The chain recombines TRBV28 with TRBJ1-5; 10 bases map to TRBD1. CDR3 length: 15 residues. Germline assignment: CDR1 MDHEN and CDR2 SYDVKM. V gave up 3 bases and J gave up 7 bases; unmatched junction bases: 6. The chain's CDR3 is CASSFSDRGHQPQHF. CDR3 coding DNA: TGTGCCAGCAGTTTTTCCGACAGGGGGCACCAGCCCCAGCATTTT.

This clonotype was counted ten times or more. The CDR3: CSATPGTGWGNTIYF. CDR3 bases: TGCAGTGCGACTCCCGGGACAGGGTGGGGAAACACCATATATTTT. V usage is TRBV20-1 and J usage is TRBJ1-3, with 9 bases fitting TRBD1. Trimming took 6 bases from V and 4 from J; bases not matched to a gene: 10. Germline CDR1 is DFQATT and CDR2 is SNEGSKA (reference sequence). The CDR3 has 15 residues.

This clonotype was counted many times. J is TRBJ1-2 and V is TRBV7-9; D not certain. V was clipped by 0 bases and J by 6 bases, with 8 bases between them. Per germline, CDR1 SEHNR and CDR2 FQNEAQ (reference sequence). The CDR3 has 13 residues. The CDR3 sequence is CASSLAARNGYTF. CDR3 nucleotide sequence: TGTGCCAGCAGCTTAGCTGCCAGGAATGGCTACACCTTC.

The chain carries TRBV7-9 and TRBJ2-1, with D perhaps matching TRBD2 (6 bases). V was pared by 5 bases and J by 3 bases, with 17 bases between. The CDR3 runs 16 residues. CDR1 and CDR2 (germline): SEHNR, FQNEAQ (reference sequence). CDR3 nucleotides: TGTGCCAGCAGCGACGGAGCCGGGAGCAGCTACAATGAGCAGTTCTTC. It encodes CASSDGAGSSYNEQFF.